A single sample gave rise to the 14 T cell receptor beta chains below, sequenced in a study of a mutant IDH1 vaccine in newly diagnosed glioma. The assay was immunoSEQ multiplex PCR, and TCRdb's table has in-frame clones only and misses some. The sample has tens of thousands of clones, less than 90% seen once. As for time point: week 35, safety follow-up. Vaccinated patients received 300 ug of mutant IDH1 20-mer peptide per dose, with topical imiquimod. These receptors' antigens are unknown. The input for sequencing was PBMCs, taken from a glioma patient whose treatment included an IDH1 peptide vaccine. Receptors originate from a man aged 30 to 45 with glioma.

The table lists this clone with a count of one. The gene calls are TRBV5-1 and TRBJ1-4, with D possibly TRBD1 on 5 matching bases. CDR3 size: 14 residues. Germline V gives CDR1 SGHRS, CDR2 YFSETQ. Trimming pared 6 bases from V and 0 bases from J, leaving 9 bases between. CDR3 loop: CASKLQATNEKLFF. As DNA, the CDR3 is TGCGCCAGCAAATTACAGGCAACTAATGAAAAACTGTTTTTT.

V gene TRBV5-6 combines with J gene TRBJ2-1; no clear D gene. Deletions cut 0 bases from V and 4 bases from J, with 11 bases between. CDR1 is SGHDT, CDR2 YYEEEE, per germline. The CDR3 has 15 amino acids. CDR3: CASSLGFKDYNEQFF. The DNA of the CDR3 is TGTGCCAGCAGCTTGGGTTTCAAGGATTACAATGAGCAGTTCTTC.

This clone has a single count. CDR3 loop: CASSLWDRNTEAFF. CDR3 DNA sequence: TGTGCCAGCAGCTTATGGGACAGGAATACTGAAGCTTTCTTT. The chain uses TRBV11-2 and TRBJ1-1, with 8 bases matching TRBD1. The V segment lost 2 bases and the J segment 5 bases; nucleotides outside the gene matches: 4. The CDR3 covers 14 residues. Germline CDR1 reads SGHAT; CDR2 reads FQNNGV.

The chain links TRBV2 to TRBJ1-2, with D tentatively TRBD1 (5 bases). CDR1 is SNHLY and CDR2 is FYNNEI in the germline V gene. V was trimmed by 2 bases and J by 9 bases, leaving 25 bases between them. This CDR3 is 17 amino acids long. The CDR3 DNA follows: TGTGCCAGCAGTGAATGGGACCCTTTTACGCGGGGGACGAGCTACACCTTC. As protein: CASSEWDPFTRGTSYTF.

V and J are TRBV27 and TRBJ1-2, with a weak D call TRBD1 (6 bases). Trimming removed 5 bases from V and 5 bases from J, with 18 bases in between. The CDR3 runs to 15 residues. Per the germline V gene, CDR1 is MNHEY and CDR2 is SMNVEV (reference sequence). CDR3 DNA sequence: TGTGCCAGCAGTAGGGAGGGGGGCAGGGCGTATGGCTACACCTTC. This codes for CASSREGGRAYGYTF.

This clone was observed a handful of times. The J gene is TRBJ1-6, the V gene TRBV18; 12 nucleotides line up with TRBD1. Germline V gene lookup returns CDR1 KGHSH and CDR2 LQKENI. The CDR3 totals 16 residues. Trimming at V came to 5 bases and at J to 7 bases, leaving 6 bases not matched to a gene. The CDR3 DNA sequence: TGTGCCAGCTCATCGGGACAGGGGGCGAGGAATTCACCCCTCCACTTT. Translation gives CASSSGQGARNSPLHF.

The CDR3 reads CASRLRTGNTGELFF. DNA of the CDR3: TGTGCCAGCAGACTAAGGACAGGGAACACCGGGGAGCTGTTTTTT. This sequence joins TRBV2 and TRBJ2-2; 7 positions match TRBD1. Looked up from germline, CDR1 is SNHLY and CDR2 is FYNNEI. The trim removed 6 bases at V and 1 base at J, leaving 5 bases unmatched. The length of the CDR3 is 15 residues.

This chain links TRBV2 with TRBJ1-2; TRBD1 matches at 9 bases. Germline assignment: CDR1 SNHLY and CDR2 FYNNEI. V lost 5 bases to trimming and J lost 8 bases; unmatched junction nucleotides: 6. CDR3 length: 13 amino acids. CDR3 region: CASSPQGALGYTF. In DNA, the CDR3 is TGTGCCAGCAGTCCACAGGGGGCGCTGGGCTACACCTTC.

This chain uses TRBV2 with TRBJ2-2, with 8 bases that match TRBD2. V was clipped by 2 bases and J by 6 bases; unmatched bases: 11. CDR3 length equals 17 residues. Germline V gives CDR1 SNHLY, CDR2 FYNNEI. The CDR3 loop is CASSEQTTGLGAGELFF. As DNA, the CDR3 is TGTGCCAGCAGTGAACAGACCACGGGACTAGGAGCCGGGGAGCTGTTTTTT.

This sequence joins TRBV5-1 and TRBJ2-7; no definite D call. Germline V gene lookup returns CDR1 SGHRS and CDR2 YFSETQ. The CDR3 is 12 residues long. V gave up 0 bases and J gave up 5 bases, with 6 bases separating them. This chain's CDR3 is CASSLGTNEQYF. CDR3 bases: TGCGCCAGCAGCTTGGGGACCAACGAGCAGTACTTC.

The genes are TRBV6-4 and TRBJ2-3; 12 bases map to TRBD2. V trimming: 4 bases; J trimming: 4 bases; junction bases outside the gene matches: 0. Germline assignment: CDR1 MRHNA and CDR2 SNTAGT. The CDR3 covers 14 residues. The CDR3 DNA reads as TGTGCCAGCAGTGCTAGCGGGGGGGCAGATACGCAGTATTTT. Translating it yields CASSASGGADTQYF.

The chain combines TRBV5-3 with TRBJ1-4, with a tentative D call TRBD1 (5 bases). TRBV5-3 is an ORF; its function is uncertain. The V gene lost 1 base and the J gene lost 0 bases, with 19 bases spanning the gap. This CDR3 has 19 residues. The CDR3 reads CARSLLSNSGAPTNEKLFF. Here the CDR3 DNA reads TGTGCCAGAAGCTTGCTCTCAAACTCCGGGGCCCCAACTAATGAAAAACTGTTTTTT.

V usage is TRBV2 and J usage is TRBJ1-1; D ambiguous. The V and J ends lost 0 bases and 1 base respectively, with 6 bases between them. Germline assignment: CDR1 SNHLY and CDR2 FYNNEI. The CDR3 is 14 amino acids. This CDR3 is CASSEARGNTEAFF. The CDR3 region has the DNA TGTGCCAGCAGTGAAGCGCGGGGGAACACTGAAGCTTTCTTT.

The V call is TRBV29-1, the J call TRBJ2-3; 8 nucleotides line up with TRBD1. Germline CDR1 is SQVTM and CDR2 is ANQGSEA. V lost 7 bases, J lost 1 base, and 7 bases stayed unmatched. The CDR3 totals 14 residues. The CDR3 nucleotides are TGCAGCGGTGCTCAGGGACAGGGCACAGATACGCAGTATTTT. Its protein is CSGAQGQGTDTQYF.